The next 18 T cell receptor beta chains were all read from a single sample in a study of T cells in Graves' hyperthyroidism and ophthalmopathy. Researchers amplified the TCR beta CDR3 regions from RNA transcripts. During a first-round RT-PCR of the TCR CDR3, the HTBI primer set was used. A single record per CDR3 protein comes from TCRdb applying MiXCR to the multiplex PCR reads. Among about 410,000 distinct CDR3 sequences listed, 14% to 15% were seen once. Sequencing input: blood. Source of these receptors: a man aged 18 to 30 with Graves' ophthalmopathy.

This clonotype has a count of ten or more. The V call is TRBV7-8, the J call TRBJ1-1; D gene uncertain. There are 13 residues in the CDR3. Looked up from germline, CDR1 is SGHVS and CDR2 is FQNEAQ. Trimming took off 6 bases at V and 0 bases at J, with 8 bases between the two ends. CDR3 sequence (DNA): TGTGCCAGCAGACTTCAGATGAACACTGAAGCTTTCTTT. Translation gives CASRLQMNTEAFF. Looking up the rest from reference TRBV7-8 and TRBJ1-1 gives the full variable domain: GAGVSQSPRYKVAKRGQDVALRCDPISGHVSLFWYQQALGQGPEFLTYFQNEAQLDKSGLPSDRFFAERPEGSVSTLKIQRTQQEDSAVYLCASRLQMNTEAFFGQGTRLTVV.

The V and J genes are TRBV4-2 and TRBJ1-5, with TRBD1 identical over 8 bases. Trimming at V came to 1 base and at J to 1 base, leaving 3 bases not matched to a gene. The CDR3 runs to 16 residues. In germline, CDR1 is LGHNA, CDR2 YNFKEQ. The CDR3 coding sequence is TGTGCCAGCAGCCAAGGGACAGGGAAGAGCAATCAGCCCCAGCATTTT. The encoded protein is CASSQGTGKSNQPQHF.

This clonotype was picked up many times. The genes are TRBV13 and TRBJ2-1; unclear D gene. The CDR3 has 15 amino acids. CDR1 is PRHDT and CDR2 is FYEKMQ in the germline V gene (reference sequence). The V end lost 2 bases, the J end lost 0 bases, and 8 bases lay between the germline ends. The CDR3 loop is CASSLRTSSYNEQFF. In nucleotides, the CDR3 is TGTGCCAGCAGCTTAAGGACGAGCTCCTACAATGAGCAGTTCTTC.

This clonotype has a count of ten or more. The CDR3 loop is CASSLDLLGLAETQYF. The CDR3 DNA is TGCGCCAGCAGCTTGGATCTTCTGGGCCTGGCAGAGACCCAGTACTTC. The V call is TRBV5-1, the J call TRBJ2-5; D is uncertain. The CDR3 has 16 residues. V lost 0 bases to trimming and J lost 4 bases, with 16 bases between them. Germline values: CDR1 SGHRS, CDR2 YFSETQ.

The V call is TRBV12-3 or TRBV12-4, the J call TRBJ1-3; a possible D gene is TRBD1 (6 bases). This CDR3 spans 17 amino acids. Trimming pared 6 bases from V and 0 bases from J, leaving 18 bases between. CDR3 sequence (DNA): TGTGCCAGCAGAAACCTACTACAGGGAAACTCTGGAAACACCATATATTTT. It is translated as CASRNLLQGNSGNTIYF.

This clonotype was observed many times. The chain has TRBV6-1 and TRBJ1-1, with D uncertain. The CDR3 has 13 amino acids. Trimming removed 6 bases at V and 5 bases at J, with 13 bases between. From germline, CDR1 is MNHNS and CDR2 SASEGT. The DNA for the CDR3 is TGTGCCAGCAGGGCCGACGTACAGACTGAAGCTTTCTTT. This encodes CASRADVQTEAFF.

The sample holds a few counts of this clonotype. The chain uses TRBV14 and TRBJ1-2, with TRBD1 identical over 9 bases. The CDR3 has 15 residues. Germline V gene sequence: CDR1 SGHDN, CDR2 FVKESK. Trimming took 1 base from V and 4 from J; bases not matched to a gene: 4. CDR3 protein: CASSQGGQGLYGYTF. Here the CDR3 DNA reads TGTGCCAGCAGCCAAGGGGGACAGGGCCTCTATGGCTACACCTTC.

This clonotype was seen ten or more times. The chain recombines TRBV7-9 with TRBJ2-1; 7 bases are shared with TRBD1. Germline V gene sequence: CDR1 SEHNR, CDR2 FQNEAQ (reference sequence). The V and J ends lost 1 base and 7 bases, in that order; junction bases with no gene match: 4. This CDR3 has 14 amino acids. The CDR3 nucleotides read TGTGCCAGCAGCTTAGAGACAGGGTGGAATGAGCAGTTCTTC. Encoded protein: CASSLETGWNEQFF.

Many counts were recorded for this clonotype. The chain uses TRBV7-9 and TRBJ2-5; TRBD2 aligns across 7 bases. This CDR3 contains 16 residues. The trim removed 3 bases at V and 2 bases at J, leaving 9 bases unmatched. Germline V gene data show CDR1 as SEHNR and CDR2 as FQNEAQ (reference sequence). The CDR3 sequence: CASSFNWASGQETQYF. The CDR3 nucleotides are TGTGCCAGCAGCTTTAATTGGGCTAGCGGTCAAGAGACCCAGTACTTC.

A few counts support this clonotype. The CDR3 region is CASSPGEGSGNTIYF. For the CDR3, the DNA is TGTGCCAGCAGTCCCGGAGAGGGCTCCGGAAACACCATATATTTT. V and J are TRBV12-3 or TRBV12-4 and TRBJ1-3; D is undetermined. V lost 5 bases and J lost 4, with 15 bases in between. This CDR3 has 15 amino acids.

In its sample, this clonotype was seen many times. The chain combines TRBV7-6 with TRBJ2-5, with a possible D match to TRBD1 (5 bases). This CDR3 region has 17 residues. Germline V lookup: CDR1 SGHVS, CDR2 FNYEAQ. Deletions cut 5 bases from V and 1 base from J, with 20 bases between. Written as DNA, the CDR3 is TGTGCCAGCAGCGGGGCGTACCCGGACGTACCCCAAGAGACCCAGTACTTC. Amino acid sequence: CASSGAYPDVPQETQYF. The entire variable domain, with the rest obtained from reference TRBV7-6 and TRBJ2-5, is as follows: GAGVSQSPRYKVTKRGQDVALRCDPISGHVSLYWYRQALGQGPEFLTYFNYEAQQDKSGLPNDRFSAERPEGSISTLTIQRTEQRDSAMYRCASSGAYPDVPQETQYFGPGTRLLVL.

This clonotype was found many times. At one of its ends the junction is not consistent with the germline gene, which may arise from a read error. The chain recombines TRBV18 with TRBJ1-2, with D hard to call. Germline V gene sequence: CDR1 KGHSH, CDR2 LQKENI. The CDR3 contains 14 residues. CDR3 region: CASSPPTANHGYTF. Written as DNA, the CDR3 is TGTGCCAGCTCACCACCGACTGCTAACCATGGCTACACCTTC.

This clonotype was observed many times. The chain combines TRBV20-1 with TRBJ2-3; 8 positions agree with TRBD2. CDR3 length: 13 residues. V was pared by 5 bases and J by 4 bases, with 5 bases of the junction left unmatched. In germline, CDR1 is DFQATT, CDR2 SNEGSKA (reference sequence). CDR3 DNA: TGCAGTGCTCACTCCGGGGGGGCAGATACGCAGTATTTT. Translated: CSAHSGGADTQYF.

The table lists this clonotype with a few counts. The gene calls are TRBV3-1 and TRBJ2-6, with D uncertain. This CDR3 is built from 15 residues. The germline CDR1 and CDR2 sequences are LGHDT and YNNKEL (reference sequence). V shed 5 bases and J shed 0 bases, with 8 bases lying between them. CDR3 protein: CASSGYYSGANVLTF. CDR3 DNA: TGTGCCAGCAGCGGTTACTACTCTGGGGCCAACGTCCTGACTTTC.

This clonotype was counted many times. This chain connects TRBV20-1 to TRBJ1-4; no firm D call. The CDR3 sequence is 12 residues long. The germline V gene has CDR1 DFQATT and CDR2 SNEGSKA (reference sequence). Trimming removed 5 bases from V and 2 bases from J, with 6 bases in between. This chain's CDR3 is CSASATNEKLFF. The CDR3 DNA follows: TGCAGTGCTTCAGCCACTAATGAAAAACTGTTTTTT.

This clonotype has a count of ten or more. This chain joins TRBV18 and TRBJ1-5; D is unclear. The CDR3 has 15 residues. Germline V gives CDR1 KGHSH, CDR2 LQKENI. V gave up 3 bases and J gave up 3 bases, with 12 bases separating them. CDR3 protein: CASSPEINDNQPQHF. In DNA form, the CDR3 reads TGTGCCAGCTCACCCGAAATTAACGACAATCAGCCCCAGCATTTT. The variable domain in full, with the rest retrieved from reference TRBV18 and TRBJ1-5, is NAGVMQNPRHLVRRRGQEARLRCSPMKGHSHVYWYRQLPEEGLKFMVYLQKENIIDESGMPKERFSAEFPKEGPSILRIQQVVRGDSAAYFCASSPEINDNQPQHFGDGTRLSIL.

This clonotype was seen a handful of times. J is TRBJ2-2 and V is TRBV7-9, with 7 bases identical to TRBD1. Unmatched junction bases numbered 7, after V lost 2 bases and J lost 4 bases. CDR1 is SEHNR and CDR2 is FQNEAQ in the germline V gene (reference sequence). CDR3 length: 16 residues. CDR3 sequence: CASSLRDRAATGELFF. The CDR3, as DNA: TGTGCCAGCAGCTTACGCGACAGGGCGGCCACCGGGGAGCTGTTTTTT.

This clonotype is a singleton in its sample. Just one base apart from a much larger clone, this may be a read error. This sequence joins TRBV20-1 and TRBJ2-7; the D gene could be TRBD1 or TRBD2 (5 bases each). This CDR3 has 12 amino acids. Germline CDR1 reads DFQATT; CDR2 reads SNEGSKA (reference sequence). CDR3 nucleotides: TGCAGGGCTAGAGTTGGGGGACGCGAGCAGTACTTC. Protein product: CRARVGGREQYF.